These 20 T cell receptor beta chains share one sample of origin, sequenced in a study of T cells in Graves' hyperthyroidism and ophthalmopathy. Amplified regions were TCR beta CDR3 sequences from RNA transcripts. The study used the HTBI primer set for a first-round RT-PCR of the TCR CDR3. TCRdb analysed the multiplex PCR reads with MiXCR anew, one entry per CDR3 protein. In the table there are about 380,000 distinct CDR3 sequences, approximately 14% of which are singletons. The specimen sequenced was blood. Source of these receptors: an older woman with Graves' hyperthyroidism.

This clonotype was counted between two and nine times. This rearrangement joins TRBV4-2 to TRBJ2-1, with D hard to call. The V gene lost 1 base and the J gene lost 4 bases, with 14 bases spanning the gap. Germline-derived CDR1 and CDR2 are LGHNA and YNFKEQ. The CDR3 has 16 residues. The CDR3 here is CASSQVEVPGYNEQFF. DNA of the CDR3: TGTGCCAGCAGCCAAGTAGAAGTCCCAGGATACAATGAGCAGTTCTTC.

This clonotype showed up many times. The genes are TRBV5-4 and TRBJ2-5, with 8 positions matching TRBD2. The junction had 4 bases not matched to a gene; V was cut back by 1 base and J by 5 bases. The CDR3 has 14 residues. The V gene's germline CDR1 is SGHNT and CDR2 YYREEE (reference sequence). The CDR3 is CASSLRGGAETQYF. The CDR3 DNA reads TGTGCCAGCAGCTTGCGGGGGGGAGCGGAGACCCAGTACTTC.

Many counts were recorded for this clonotype. The chain uses TRBV2 and TRBJ2-5; 9 bases line up with TRBD2. The CDR3 length is 14 residues. Germline trimming cut 3 bases from V and 4 bases from J; bases unmatched to any gene: 3. Germline values: CDR1 SNHLY, CDR2 FYNNEI. The CDR3 sequence: CASSDSGSVETQYF. CDR3 DNA: TGTGCCAGCAGTGATAGCGGGAGTGTAGAGACCCAGTACTTC. The full variable domain, completed using reference TRBV2 and TRBJ2-5, is EPEVTQTPSHQVTQMGQEVILRCVPISNHLYFYWYRQILGQKVEFLVSFYNNEISEKSEIFDDQFSVERPDGSNFTLKIRSTKLEDSAMYFCASSDSGSVETQYFGPGTRLLVL.

In its sample, this clonotype was seen many times. The chain uses TRBV30 and TRBJ1-2; 7 bases line up with TRBD1. This CDR3 has 13 amino acids. The germline CDR1 and CDR2 sequences are GTSNPN and SVGIG (reference sequence). Trimming took 4 bases from V and 6 from J; bases not matched to a gene: 8. The CDR3 region has the DNA TGTGCCTGGAACTTTGGGCAGGGGGATGGCTACACCTTC. Translated, it gives CAWNFGQGDGYTF.

This clonotype was seen repeatedly, ten times or more. J is TRBJ2-3 and V is TRBV9; TRBD2 agrees at 8 bases. Trimming took 5 bases from V and 3 from J; bases not matched to a gene: 8. This CDR3 is built from 15 residues. The germline V gene has CDR1 SGDLS and CDR2 YYNGEE. Here the CDR3 DNA reads TGTGCCAGCAGGCCTCCGGGACTAGGAACAGATACGCAGTATTTT. Protein product: CASRPPGLGTDTQYF.

This clonotype was detected ten times or more. This rearrangement joins TRBV27 to TRBJ2-7, with 10 bases matching TRBD1. The V segment lost 6 bases and the J segment 7 bases; nucleotides outside the gene matches: 9. The CDR3 runs 14 residues. CDR1 and CDR2 (germline): MNHEY, SMNVEV (reference sequence). This chain's CDR3 is CASSETGGGEEQYF. In DNA, the CDR3 is TGTGCCAGCAGCGAGACAGGGGGCGGTGAGGAGCAGTACTTC.

This clonotype was counted many times. This chain links TRBV7-8 with TRBJ2-1, with D maybe TRBD2 (5 bases). Germline V gives CDR1 SGHVS, CDR2 FQNEAQ. CDR3 size: 16 residues. Trimming took 0 bases from V and 5 from J, leaving 14 bases between them. The CDR3 nucleotides read TGTGCCAGCAGCTTAGCCCCTATCTTAGCGAACAATGAGCAGTTCTTC. Encoded protein: CASSLAPILANNEQFF.

The chain couples TRBV28 to TRBJ2-1; 8 bases fit TRBD2. This CDR3 spans 15 amino acids. In germline, CDR1 is MDHEN, CDR2 SYDVKM. V lost 6 bases to trimming and J lost 10 bases; unmatched junction nucleotides: 14. CDR3 residues: CASSTNPGLGSEQFF. DNA for the CDR3: TGTGCCAGCAGCACCAACCCGGGACTAGGATCGGAGCAGTTCTTC.

This clonotype was counted ten times or more. The chain is built from TRBV18 and TRBJ2-5, with D perhaps TRBD1 (7 bases). V lost 4 bases, J lost 2 bases, and 17 bases lay in between. Germline V gene lookup returns CDR1 KGHSH and CDR2 LQKENI. CDR3 length equals 16 residues. The CDR3 loop reads CASSRGLGGQQETQYF. The DNA for the CDR3 is TGTGCCAGCTCACGGGGGCTCGGGGGACAGCAAGAGACCCAGTACTTC.

This clonotype was counted a single time. The rearrangement uses TRBV20-1 and TRBJ1-5; D gene ambiguous. V was trimmed by 1 base and J by 7 bases, leaving 8 bases between them. Germline CDR1 DFQATT, CDR2 SNEGSKA (reference sequence). This CDR3 contains 12 residues. The CDR3 DNA reads as TGCAGTGCTAGAGGGGGAGGACAGCCCCAGCATTTT. Translating it yields CSARGGGQPQHF.

This clonotype was counted many times. V is TRBV10-2 and J is TRBJ2-7, with D hard to call. V was cut by 10 bases and J by 3 bases, with 28 bases left in between. Per the germline V gene, CDR1 is WSHSY and CDR2 is SAAADI. The CDR3 sequence is 17 residues long. CDR3 sequence (DNA): TGCGCCACCCGAGGCAGGCCCGAAGGCTATGACGGCTACGAGCAGTACTTC. Amino acids: CATRGRPEGYDGYEQYF.

This clonotype was recorded at least ten times. V is TRBV24-1 and J is TRBJ2-2; D remains ambiguous. Germline V CDR1 and CDR2: KGHDR, SFDVKD. The V end lost 6 bases, the J end lost 8 bases, and 6 bases lay between the germline ends. The CDR3 is made up of 11 amino acids. The CDR3 loop reads CATSLLGELFF. In DNA form, the CDR3 reads TGTGCCACCAGTCTTCTGGGGGAGCTGTTTTTT.

This clonotype was seen many times. The chain carries TRBV28 and TRBJ2-7; a weak D match, TRBD2 (7 bases). Deletions cut 9 bases from V and 6 bases from J, with 12 bases between. The CDR3 runs 11 residues. Germline-derived CDR1 and CDR2 are MDHEN and SYDVKM. CDR3 amino acids: CASREGVEQYF. The CDR3 coding sequence is TGTGCCAGTAGGGAGGGGGTCGAGCAGTACTTC.

There are a few counts of this clonotype. V usage is TRBV30 and J usage is TRBJ1-1; D may be TRBD1 (6 bases). V was trimmed by 4 bases and J by 4 bases, leaving 13 bases between them. The CDR3 is 13 residues long. CDR1 is GTSNPN, CDR2 SVGIG, per germline (reference sequence). CDR3 DNA: TGTGCCTGGACCGTGGGGGGCTCCACTGAAGCTTTCTTT. Its protein is CAWTVGGSTEAFF.

This clonotype was picked up many times. The chain joins TRBV30 to TRBJ2-2; D not resolved. This CDR3 is built from 11 residues. Germline assignment: CDR1 GTSNPN and CDR2 SVGIG (reference sequence). V was clipped by 0 bases and J by 8 bases, with 4 bases between them. The CDR3 region is CAWSVLGELFF. The CDR3 region has the DNA TGTGCCTGGAGTGTTTTGGGGGAGCTGTTTTTT.

V usage is TRBV6-1 and J usage is TRBJ1-5; TRBD1 agrees at 9 bases. After removal of 7 bases from V and 4 bases from J, the junction contained 11 bases not matched to a gene. Germline V gives CDR1 MNHNS, CDR2 SASEGT. This CDR3 has 16 amino acids. CDR3 sequence reads: CASTPDRGLLNQPQHF. The DNA of the CDR3 is TGTGCCAGCACCCCGGACAGGGGACTACTAAATCAGCCCCAGCATTTT.

This clonotype was picked up many times. The chain carries TRBV6-5 and TRBJ1-2, with 7 nucleotides matching TRBD1. The CDR3 covers 14 residues. Trimming removed 6 bases from V and 2 bases from J; junction bases left unmatched: 6. The germline V gene encodes CDR1 MNHEY and CDR2 SVGAGI. DNA of the CDR3: TGTGCCAGCAGGGAGACAGGGTGGAACTATGGCTACACCTTC. Encoded protein: CASRETGWNYGYTF.

Many counts were recorded for this clonotype. The chain combines TRBV5-1 with TRBJ1-2, with TRBD1 matching 7 bases. V lost 1 base and J lost 6; bases outside the gene matches: 6. The CDR3 contains 14 residues. Germline CDR1 is SGHRS and CDR2 is YFSETQ. The CDR3 loop is CASSLKQGNDGYTF. CDR3 nucleotides: TGCGCCAGCAGCTTGAAACAGGGGAATGATGGCTACACCTTC.

This clonotype was counted only a few times. The chain couples TRBV7-9 to TRBJ2-2; D is uncertain. V gave up 7 bases and J gave up 0 bases, with 9 bases separating them. The germline V gene has CDR1 SEHNR and CDR2 FQNEAQ (reference sequence). The CDR3 has 14 amino acids. DNA of the CDR3: TGTGCCAGCATCGATATCGCGAACACCGGGGAGCTGTTTTTT. It translates to CASIDIANTGELFF. The full variable domain, completed using reference TRBV7-9 and TRBJ2-2, is DTGVSQNPRHKITKRGQNVTFRCDPISEHNRLYWYRQTLGQGPEFLTYFQNEAQLEKSRLLSDRFSAERPKGSFSTLEIQRTEQGDSAMYLCASIDIANTGELFFGEGSRLTVL.

This clonotype has ten or more counts. V is TRBV3-1 and J is TRBJ2-5, with 14 nucleotides matching TRBD2. The ends lost 4 bases at V and 5 bases at J; junction bases unmatched: 6. The germline gives CDR1 LGHDT, CDR2 YNNKEL (reference sequence). This CDR3 region has 16 residues. The CDR3: CASSLRTSGRSETQYF. CDR3 nucleotide sequence: TGTGCCAGCAGCCTAAGGACTAGCGGGAGGTCTGAGACCCAGTACTTC.